The 10 T cell receptor beta chains below all came from one sample that was sequenced in a study of blood T cell repertoires in COVID-19. Method: immunoSEQ multiplex PCR; TCRdb's copy keeps in-frame clones and lacks some. The profile shows a few hundred thousand clones, about 90% of them singletons. Sample: peripheral blood. The receptors originated from a man aged 55 to 70 with acute or convalescent COVID-19.

The rearrangement joins TRBV5-1 to TRBJ2-5; D perhaps matches TRBD1 (6 bases). This CDR3 comprises 15 residues. Trimming pared 4 bases from V and 5 bases from J, leaving 18 bases between. The germline V gene has CDR1 SGHRS and CDR2 YFSETQ. For the CDR3, the DNA is TGCGCCAGCAGCCCGCGACTGACAGGAGACGAGACCCAGTACTTC. Its protein product is CASSPRLTGDETQYF.

V is TRBV18 and J is TRBJ1-2; D is perhaps TRBD1 (6 bases). The CDR3 is made up of 13 amino acids. CDR1 is KGHSH and CDR2 is LQKENI in the germline V gene. Between the trimmed V and J ends, which lost 3 bases and 6 bases, there was a span of 11 bases. The CDR3 nucleotides read TGTGCCAGCTCACCGGAAAGGGACAATGGCTACACCTTC. Its protein is CASSPERDNGYTF.

The chain carries TRBV4-3 and TRBJ1-1; D unresolved. This CDR3 comprises 15 residues. Germline lookup yields CDR1 LGHNA and CDR2 YSLEER. Trimming removed 0 bases from V and 3 bases from J, with 11 bases in between. Here the CDR3 reads CASSQDRVTYTEAFF. CDR3 bases: TGCGCCAGCAGCCAAGATCGGGTCACCTACACTGAAGCTTTCTTT.

The V gene is TRBV2, the J gene TRBJ1-2; D might be TRBD1 (6 bases). Deletions cut 4 bases from V and 2 bases from J, with 8 bases between. CDR1 is SNHLY and CDR2 is FYNNEI in the germline V gene. This CDR3 spans 13 amino acids. The CDR3 sequence: CASSVTGNYGYTF. CDR3 DNA sequence: TGTGCCAGCAGTGTTACAGGGAACTATGGCTACACCTTC.

The gene calls are TRBV9 and TRBJ2-2; tentative D call: TRBD1 (5 bases). The V gene lost 2 bases and the J gene lost 2 bases, with 7 bases spanning the gap. CDR1 SGDLS and CDR2 YYNGEE come from the germline V gene. CDR3 length: 14 amino acids. The CDR3 spells CASSVGHNTGELFF. In DNA, the CDR3 is TGTGCCAGCAGCGTCGGACACAACACCGGGGAGCTGTTTTTT.

The chain combines TRBV12-5 with TRBJ2-1; TRBD1 agrees at 12 bases. The junction had 14 bases not matched to a gene; V was cut back by 0 bases and J by 2 bases. Germline assignment: CDR1 LGHNT and CDR2 FRNRAP. CDR3 length: 21 residues. The DNA of the CDR3 is TGTGCTAGTGGTTTGGTACTGGGACAGGGGGCTGCGGGAGGACCCTACAATGAGCAGTTCTTC. Its translation is CASGLVLGQGAAGGPYNEQFF.

Details on this clone: Distinct nucleotide sequences in the sample also encode this CDR3. CDR3 residues: CASSQDRGYEQYF. Written as DNA, the CDR3 is TGTGCCAGCAGCCAAGACAGGGGATACGAGCAGTACTTC. The chain carries TRBV3-1 (or the pseudogene TRBV3-2) and TRBJ2-7, with D tentatively TRBD1 (6 bases). The CDR3 runs to 13 residues. Germline values: CDR1 LGHDT, CDR2 YNNKEL (reference sequence). Trimming cost V 0 bases and J 4 bases, with 7 bases left between them.

The chain recombines TRBV18 with TRBJ2-7; 8 positions agree with TRBD1. Unmatched junction bases numbered 12, after V lost 3 bases and J lost 5 bases. The CDR3 has 16 residues. Germline-derived CDR1 and CDR2 are KGHSH and LQKENI. The CDR3 sequence is CASSPLPTTGADEQYF. In DNA form, the CDR3 reads TGTGCCAGCTCACCCTTGCCAACGACAGGGGCCGACGAGCAGTACTTC. The variable domain in full, with the rest retrieved from reference TRBV18 and TRBJ2-7, is NAGVMQNPRHLVRRRGQEARLRCSPMKGHSHVYWYRQLPEEGLKFMVYLQKENIIDESGMPKERFSAEFPKEGPSILRIQQVVRGDSAAYFCASSPLPTTGADEQYFGPGTRLTVT.

The chain is built from TRBV6-2 or TRBV6-3 and TRBJ1-1; TRBD1 agrees at 7 bases. The J segment lost 1 base and the V segment lost 6 bases, leaving 8 bases of the junction unmatched. The CDR3 has 15 amino acids. The germline CDR1 and CDR2 sequences are MNHEY and SVGEGT. The CDR3 protein is CASSDPGQKNTEAFF. Here the CDR3 DNA reads TGTGCCAGCAGCGACCCGGGACAGAAGAACACTGAAGCTTTCTTT.

This sequence joins TRBV30 and TRBJ2-1, with 7 bases lining up with TRBD2. Trimming took 4 bases from V and 6 from J; bases not matched to a gene: 15. The CDR3 is made up of 16 amino acids. CDR1 is GTSNPN, CDR2 SVGIG, per germline (reference sequence). The CDR3 DNA reads as TGTGCCTGGAATTTGGGGCTGAGCGGGATTGGCAATGAGCAGTTCTTC. It encodes CAWNLGLSGIGNEQFF.